A single sample gave rise to the 31 T cell receptor beta chains below, sequenced in a study of T cells in women clearing cervical HPV infection. Sequencing was performed with immunoSEQ multiplex PCR; in TCRdb, only in-frame clones are kept and a portion is missing. There are 9,200 or so clones in the sample, with around 8.5% held by the top ten. The sample consisted of blood buffy coat. Receptors were obtained from a woman between 18 and 70 years old with a cervical HPV16 infection that either progressed to CIN3+ or cleared (not recorded which).

As regards this clone: Read coverage stops 3 residues before the CDR3 terminus; the germline J gene supplies the remainder. The chain carries TRBV19 and TRBJ1-1; D not certain. Germline CDR1 LNHDA, CDR2 SQIVND (reference sequence). Trimming took off 9 bases at V and 3 bases at J, with 17 bases between the two ends. The CDR3 runs to 14 residues. The part of the CDR3 DNA that was read is TGTGCCAGCTCCCGGCGGGGTGCGGACACTGAA. It specifies CASSRRGADTE. The CDR3 in its entirety is CASSRRGADTEAFF.

Comment on this clone: The CDR3 end is not reached by the read, which stops 3 residues before it; the germline J gene fills it in. The chain employs TRBV6-2 or TRBV6-3 and TRBJ2-1; perhaps TRBD2 as D (7 bases). The CDR3 sequence is 15 residues long. Germline V CDR1 and CDR2: MNHEY, SVGEGT. Trimming left V 5 bases short and J 2 bases short, with 13 bases between. The CDR3 bases that were read are TGTGCCAGCAGTCAGGGAGGGGGACCCTACAATGAG. Protein sequence: CASSQGGGPYNE. The CDR3 as a whole reads CASSQGGGPYNEQFF.

In terms of frequency, this clone is medium-sized. The read halts 3 residues ahead of the CDR3 end, with the missing end drawn from the germline J gene. The chain carries TRBV14 and TRBJ2-1; 8 nucleotides match TRBD1. Trimming removed 2 bases from V and 4 bases from J; junction bases left unmatched: 7. Germline CDR1 SGHDN, CDR2 FVKESK. The CDR3 is made up of 16 amino acids. The CDR3 DNA, read in part, is TGTGCCAGCAGCCAAAGGACAGGGACAACTTACAATGAG. Protein product: CASSQRTGTTYNE. The entire CDR3 reads CASSQRTGTTYNEQFF.

A note on this clone: The read halts 3 residues ahead of the CDR3 end, with the missing end drawn from the germline J gene. The V and J genes are TRBV5-4 and TRBJ2-5; TRBD2 agrees at 15 bases. The CDR3 runs 15 residues. Germline CDR1 reads SGHNT; CDR2 reads YYREEE (reference sequence). The V and J ends lost 3 bases and 5 bases, in that order; junction bases with no gene match: 2. The sequenced part of the CDR3 DNA is TGTGCCAGCAGCTCCGGGACTAGCGGGGGGGAGACC. It codes for CASSSGTSGGET. The full CDR3 reads CASSSGTSGGETQYF.

According to its frequency, this clone is medium-sized. The observed sequence ends 3 residues before the CDR3 terminus, with the missing tail filled in from the germline J gene. The chain carries TRBV20-1 and TRBJ1-2, with 9 bases matching TRBD1. The germline CDR1 and CDR2 sequences are DFQATT and SNEGSKA (reference sequence). There are 13 residues in the CDR3. CDR3 DNA, as far as it was read: TGCAGTGCTACTATCACAGGGGGCGGAGGC. Its translation is CSATITGGGG. The full CDR3 is CSATITGGGGYTF.

Note on this clone: A read error may produce the germline difference seen at one junction end. The read halts 3 residues ahead of the CDR3 end, with the missing end drawn from the germline J gene. The rearrangement joins TRBV4-2 to TRBJ2-7, with a tentative D call TRBD1 (5 bases). The germline V gene encodes CDR1 LGHNA and CDR2 YNFKEQ. The CDR3 spans 13 residues. The sequenced CDR3 bases are TGCGCCAGCAGCCAAGATAGGGGTTACGAG. It specifies CASSQDRGYE. The entire CDR3 protein reads CASSQDRGYEQYF.

Points on this clone: The read terminates 3 residues before the CDR3 end, so the remaining end is supplied by the germline J gene. V usage is TRBV5-1 and J usage is TRBJ2-5; D not resolved. Trimming stripped 2 bases from V and 5 bases from J, with 7 bases between. CDR1 and CDR2 from the germline V gene are SGHRS and YFSETQ. CDR3 length: 12 amino acids. CDR3 residues: CASSLIMETQYF. The sequenced CDR3 bases are TGCGCCAGCAGCTTAATAATGGAGACC.

Regarding this clone: The read finishes 3 residues shy of the CDR3 end, and the germline J gene is used to complete it. V and J are TRBV5-6 and TRBJ1-2; 12 nucleotides agree with TRBD1. Germline CDR1 reads SGHDT; CDR2 reads YYEEEE. The CDR3 contains 15 residues. The DNA read from the CDR3 is TGTGCCAGCAGTAACCGGGACAGGGGGCATAGAGGC. It codes for CASSNRDRGHRG. The whole CDR3 region reads CASSNRDRGHRGYTF. The variable domain in full, with the rest retrieved from reference TRBV5-6 and TRBJ1-2, is DAGVTQSPTHLIKTRGQQVTLRCSPKSGHDTVSWYQQALGQGPQFIFQYYEEEERQRGNFPDRFSGHQFPNYSSELNVNALLLGDSALYLCASSNRDRGHRGYTFGSGTRLTVV.

Comment on this clone: The sequenced fragment ends 3 residues before the CDR3 boundary, so the rest is inferred from the germline J gene. The chain couples TRBV20-1 to TRBJ2-2; 8 nucleotides match TRBD2. V dropped 6 bases and J dropped 1; count of bases not matched to a gene: 4. The CDR3 covers 14 residues. From germline, CDR1 is DFQATT and CDR2 SNEGSKA (reference sequence). The CDR3 here is CSARAGGNTGELFF. The DNA read from the CDR3 is TGCAGTGCCAGGGCGGGGGGGAACACCGGGGAG.

Comment on this clone: With the read ending 3 residues before the CDR3 end, the germline J gene is used to fill in that end. The chain combines TRBV19 with TRBJ1-1; TRBD1 matches at 7 bases. The germline V gene encodes CDR1 LNHDA and CDR2 SQIVND (reference sequence). The CDR3 sequence is 14 residues long. CDR3 in amino acids: CASSIDGGTGAAFF. The CDR3 DNA, read in part, is TGTGCCAGTAGTATAGATGGTGGAACAGGGGCA.

About this clone: From the germline J gene comes the end of the CDR3, since the read stops 3 residues before it. V and J are TRBV12-3 or TRBV12-4 and TRBJ1-3; no clear D gene. The CDR3 is made up of 12 amino acids. Deletions cut 3 bases from V and 4 bases from J, with 4 bases between. Partial CDR3 DNA: TGTGCCAGCAGTTTCCCGGGAAACACC. Translation: CASSFPGNT. In full, the CDR3 is CASSFPGNTIYF.

Regarding this clone: The CDR3 goes on 3 residues after the read ends, and that part is filled in from the germline J gene. V is TRBV5-1 and J is TRBJ1-4, with TRBD1 identical over 7 bases. Germline loops: CDR1 SGHRS, CDR2 YFSETQ. The CDR3 contains 13 residues. Here the CDR3 reads CASSSQGDSPLFF. The sequenced part of the CDR3 DNA is TGCGCCAGCAGCTCCCAGGGGGACTCACCA.

With respect to this clone: The CDR3 end is not reached by the read, which stops 3 residues before it; the germline J gene fills it in. The chain uses TRBV28 and TRBJ2-5; TRBD1 matches 7 bases. The CDR3 loop spans 16 amino acids. Germline values: CDR1 MDHEN, CDR2 SYDVKM. The ends lost 3 bases at V and 2 bases at J; junction bases unmatched: 9. CDR3 bases read: TGTGCCAGCAGTTTCGAACAGGGGCTTAATCAAGAGACC. Protein product: CASSFEQGLNQET. The full CDR3 sequence reads CASSFEQGLNQETQYF. Drawing the rest from reference TRBV28 and TRBJ2-5, the complete variable domain is DVKVTQSSRYLVKRTGEKVFLECVQDMDHENMFWYRQDPGLGLRLIYFSYDVKMKEKGDIPEGYSVSREKKERFSLILESASTNQTSMYLCASSFEQGLNQETQYFGPGTRLLVL.

This clone shows up as medium-sized by frequency. The CDR3 goes on 3 residues after the read ends, and that part is filled in from the germline J gene. The chain employs TRBV7-9 and TRBJ2-7; TRBD1 matches 9 bases. Losses at the gene ends were 4 bases for V and 3 bases for J; bases not matched to a gene: 7. Germline CDR1 is SEHNR and CDR2 is FQNEAQ (reference sequence). The CDR3 has 15 residues. CDR3 protein: CASSSNRGPHYEQYF. The CDR3 DNA, read in part, is TGTGCCAGCAGCTCAAACAGGGGGCCTCACTACGAG.

Comments on this clone: The read halts 3 residues ahead of the CDR3 end, with the missing end drawn from the germline J gene. This chain connects TRBV20-1 to TRBJ1-1; TRBD1 aligns across 7 bases. CDR3 length: 15 residues. Trimming removed 3 bases from V and 0 bases from J; junction bases left unmatched: 7. CDR1 DFQATT and CDR2 SNEGSKA come from the germline V gene (reference sequence). The CDR3 bases that were read are TGCAGTGCTAGGAACAGGGGTTTCATGAACACTGAA. This gives the protein CSARNRGFMNTE. The entire CDR3 protein is CSARNRGFMNTEAFF.

With regard to this clone: The sequenced fragment ends 3 residues before the CDR3 boundary, so the rest is inferred from the germline J gene. The J gene is TRBJ1-2, the V gene TRBV7-8; D remains unclear. The CDR3 contains 14 residues. Germline V gives CDR1 SGHVS, CDR2 FQNEAQ. The CDR3 DNA, read in part, is TGTGCCAGCAGACGGCGGGCTAGCACAGATACC. It translates to CASRRRASTDT. Given in full, the CDR3 is CASRRRASTDTYTF.

With regard to this clone: The observed sequence ends 3 residues before the CDR3 terminus, with the missing tail filled in from the germline J gene. The same CDR3 can be traced to other DNA sequences in this sample. The chain uses TRBV7-7 and TRBJ1-3; 7 nucleotides match TRBD1. This CDR3 is 13 amino acids long. V lost 5 bases to trimming and J lost 8 bases; unmatched junction nucleotides: 6. CDR1 is SSHAT, CDR2 FNYEAQ, per germline (reference sequence). The CDR3 is CASSRDREDTIYF. The CDR3 DNA, read in part, is TGTGCCAGCAGCCGAGACAGGGAGGACACC.

This clone counts as medium-sized by frequency. The read stops 3 residues short of the end of the CDR3; the missing end is completed from the germline J gene. V and J are TRBV5-1 and TRBJ2-2; D is possibly TRBD1 (5 bases). Per germline, CDR1 SGHRS and CDR2 YFSETQ. This CDR3 is 13 amino acids long. V shed 4 bases and J shed 4 bases, with 8 bases lying between them. CDR3 region: CASSLGVTGELFF. The sequenced part of the CDR3 DNA is TGCGCCAGCAGCCTAGGGGTCACCGGGGAG. The full variable domain, with the rest looked up from reference TRBV5-1 and TRBJ2-2, is KAGVTQTPRYLIKTRGQQVTLSCSPISGHRSVSWYQQTPGQGLQFLFEYFSETQRNKGNFPGRFSGRQFSNSRSEMNVSTLELGDSALYLCASSLGVTGELFFGEGSRLTVL.

In terms of frequency, this clone is medium-sized. Read sequence stops 3 residues before the CDR3 end, and the germline J gene provides the missing end. The chain is built from TRBV6-2 or TRBV6-3 and TRBJ1-1; tentatively, D is TRBD1 (5 bases). Trimming cost V 4 bases and J 4 bases, with 13 bases left between them. The CDR3 covers 14 residues. Per the germline V gene, CDR1 is MNHEY and CDR2 is SVGEGT. The CDR3 sequence is CASSSGLGGTEAFF. CDR3 DNA, as far as it was read: TGTGCCAGCAGTTCAGGCCTGGGGGGCACTGAA.

On this clone: The DNA ends 3 residues before the CDR3 does, and the rest of the CDR3 is filled in from the germline J gene. V gene TRBV20-1 combines with J gene TRBJ2-7; TRBD2 matches 12 bases. From germline, CDR1 is DFQATT and CDR2 SNEGSKA (reference sequence). The CDR3 loop spans 19 amino acids. V was clipped by 3 bases and J by 4 bases; unmatched bases: 19. The covered CDR3 bases are TGCAGTGCTAGGCAGGCCCCGGGACTAGCGGGCTTAAGATTTTACGAG. This gives the protein CSARQAPGLAGLRFYE. The entire CDR3 protein reads CSARQAPGLAGLRFYEQYF.

In the case of this clone: Read coverage stops 3 residues before the CDR3 terminus; the germline J gene supplies the remainder. The V call is TRBV20-1, the J call TRBJ2-3; D is undetermined. V dropped 3 bases and J dropped 0 bases, with 10 bases sitting between them. Germline assignment: CDR1 DFQATT and CDR2 SNEGSKA (reference sequence). This CDR3 is 14 amino acids long. CDR3 DNA, as far as it was read: TGCAGTGCTAGGAGGTCCTCTAGCACAGATACG. Translation gives CSARRSSSTDT. The complete CDR3 protein is CSARRSSSTDTQYF.

Regarding this clone: The sequenced fragment ends 3 residues before the CDR3 boundary, so the rest is inferred from the germline J gene. The chain is built from TRBV18 and TRBJ1-2; TRBD1 is a possible D gene (5 bases). V was trimmed by 4 bases and J by 4 bases, leaving 13 bases between them. The CDR3 covers 14 residues. Germline V lookup: CDR1 KGHSH, CDR2 LQKENI. This CDR3 reads CASSRGGGAYGYTF. The sequenced CDR3 bases are TGTGCCAGCTCACGCGGAGGTGGGGCCTATGGC.

In terms of frequency, this clone is medium-sized. The DNA ends 3 residues before the CDR3 does, and the rest of the CDR3 is filled in from the germline J gene. This sequence joins TRBV5-1 and TRBJ2-2; perhaps D is TRBD1 or TRBD2 (6 bases each). Germline V gene data show CDR1 as SGHRS and CDR2 as YFSETQ. V lost 4 bases and J lost 6, with 13 bases in between. There are 14 residues in the CDR3. The CDR3 loop reads CASSRGGGSGELFF. CDR3 bases read: TGCGCCAGCAGCCGAGGAGGGGGTTCCGGGGAG.

Concerning this clone: The read gets to within 3 residues of the CDR3 end, and the germline J gene fills in the rest. The rearrangement joins TRBV20-1 to TRBJ1-6; a possible D gene is TRBD1 (5 bases). The ends were cut back, 3 bases at V and 4 bases at J, with 16 bases in the middle. CDR3 length: 16 amino acids. CDR1 and CDR2 (germline): DFQATT, SNEGSKA (reference sequence). CDR3 DNA (partial): TGCAGTGCTAGGCGGGCGGGGGAGGGTTATAATTCACCC. It is translated as CSARRAGEGYNSP. The complete CDR3 protein is CSARRAGEGYNSPLHF.

As concerns this clone: The CDR3 end lies 3 residues beyond the end of the read and is filled in from the germline J gene. The chain has TRBV6-2 or TRBV6-3 and TRBJ2-2; no firm D call. Trimming took 2 bases from V and 1 from J, leaving 5 bases between them. CDR1 and CDR2 from the germline V gene are MNHEY and SVGEGT. This CDR3 spans 14 amino acids. CDR3 DNA (partial): TGTGCCAGCAGTTACGGCCGGAACACCGGGGAG. Translation: CASSYGRNTGE. Given in full, the CDR3 is CASSYGRNTGELFF.

This clone is deemed medium-sized by its frequency. The CDR3 extends 3 residues past the end of the read, so its final part is completed from the germline J gene. V is TRBV7-2 and J is TRBJ1-4; a possible D gene is TRBD1 (6 bases). Trimming left V 4 bases short and J 6 bases short, with 15 bases between. Germline lookup yields CDR1 SGHTA and CDR2 FQGNSA. The CDR3 covers 15 residues. CDR3 DNA, as far as it was read: TGTGCCAGCAGCTCACAACGGGACAAGTATGAAAAA. Encoded protein: CASSSQRDKYEK. The whole CDR3 sequence reads CASSSQRDKYEKLFF.

Concerning this clone itself: Read coverage stops 3 residues before the CDR3 terminus; the germline J gene supplies the remainder. This chain connects TRBV20-1 to TRBJ2-7; no reliable D call. Trimming took off 5 bases at V and 0 bases at J, with 14 bases between the two ends. This CDR3 is built from 14 residues. CDR1 DFQATT and CDR2 SNEGSKA come from the germline V gene (reference sequence). This chain's CDR3 is CSALGPRSSYEQYF. The part of the CDR3 DNA that was read is TGCAGTGCTCTAGGTCCCAGAAGCTCCTACGAG.

Its frequency marks this clone as medium-sized. The DNA ends 3 residues before the CDR3 does, and the rest of the CDR3 is filled in from the germline J gene. Distinct nucleotide sequences in the sample also encode this CDR3. The chain employs TRBV19 and TRBJ1-3, with D uncertain. Deletions cut 1 base from V and 4 bases from J, with 11 bases between. In germline, CDR1 is LNHDA, CDR2 SQIVND (reference sequence). The CDR3 is made up of 15 amino acids. The CDR3 loop is CASSIAPGVGNTIYF. The DNA read from the CDR3 is TGTGCCAGTAGTATAGCCCCCGGGGTCGGAAACACC. The whole variable domain, remainder taken from reference TRBV19 and TRBJ1-3, is DGGITQSPKYLFRKEGQNVTLSCEQNLNHDAMYWYRQDPGQGLRLIYYSQIVNDFQKGDIAEGYSVSREKKESFPLTVTSAQKNPTAFYLCASSIAPGVGNTIYFGEGSWLTVV.

This clone is deemed medium-sized by its frequency. The read is 3 residues too short to cover the CDR3 end, so that end is filled in from the germline J gene. The rearrangement uses TRBV7-2 and TRBJ2-1, with no clear D. Germline CDR1 SGHTA, CDR2 FQGNSA. The V gene lost 5 bases and the J gene lost 0 bases, with 11 bases spanning the gap. There are 15 residues in the CDR3. The CDR3 loop is CASSVPRPSYNEQFF. CDR3 DNA (partial): TGTGCCAGCAGCGTACCTAGACCCTCCTACAATGAG. Based on the CDR3 plus reference TRBV7-2 and TRBJ2-1, the full variable domain is GAGVSQSPSNKVTEKGKDVELRCDPISGHTALYWYRQSLGQGLEFLIYFQGNSAPDKSGLPSDRFSAERTGGSVSTLTIQRTQQEDSAVYLCASSVPRPSYNEQFFGPGTRLTVL.

With regard to this clone: The sequenced fragment ends 3 residues before the CDR3 boundary, so the rest is inferred from the germline J gene. The chain combines TRBV18 with TRBJ1-1; TRBD1 matches at 8 bases. Germline loops: CDR1 KGHSH, CDR2 LQKENI. J gave up 1 base and V 0 bases, and 7 bases lay outside the gene matches. This CDR3 spans 17 amino acids. The sequenced part of the CDR3 DNA is TGTGCCAGCTCACCACCATCCGGGACAGGAGGGAACACTGAA. This codes for CASSPPSGTGGNTE. The complete CDR3 sequence is CASSPPSGTGGNTEAFF.

Points on this clone: The read halts 3 residues ahead of the CDR3 end, with the missing end drawn from the germline J gene. The V call is TRBV18, the J call TRBJ1-2; perhaps TRBD1 as D (6 bases). The CDR3 covers 15 residues. Between the trimmed V and J ends, which lost 3 bases and 1 base, there was a span of 12 bases. CDR1 and CDR2 from the germline V gene are KGHSH and LQKENI. The CDR3 loop is CASSPGTLDNYGYTF. The sequenced CDR3 bases are TGTGCCAGCTCACCCGGGACACTGGATAACTATGGC.